The following is a T cell receptor beta chain sequence with its context. The data originate from a study of blood T cell repertoires in COVID-19. Authors' methods: Amplification of reference gene primers was used by the study to estimate nucleated cell counts. The repertoire was sequenced with immunoSEQ multiplex PCR; TCRdb's copy has only in-frame clones and lacks some. D and trimming come from the DNA, and the V and J calls and clone size come from that table. The sample consists of more than 95,000 clones, around four fifths of them appearing once. The sample taken for sequencing was peripheral blood. This clonotype originated in a man older than 75 with active or convalescent COVID-19.

The DNA of the CDR3 is TGTGCCAGTAGTATTGCCTCGGGAAGGTCGAACTATGGCTACACCTTC. Protein sequence: CASSIASGRSNYGYTF. The chain has TRBV19 and TRBJ1-2; no firm D call. CDR3 length: 16 residues. Trimming shortened V by 3 bases and J by 2 bases, and 16 bases separated the two germline ends. CDR1 and CDR2 from the germline V gene are LNHDA and SQIVND (reference sequence). The full variable domain, rest sourced from reference TRBV19 and TRBJ1-2, is DGGITQSPKYLFRKEGQNVTLSCEQNLNHDAMYWYRQDPGQGLRLIYYSQIVNDFQKGDIAEGYSVSREKKESFPLTVTSAQKNPTAFYLCASSIASGRSNYGYTFGSGTRLTVV.